This passage covers 15 T cell receptor beta chains from one sample sequenced in a study of neoadjuvant anti-PD-1 for oral cavity cancer. Generated by immunoSEQ multiplex PCR, the TCRdb table keeps only in-frame clones and is missing some. The profile shows 11,000 to 15,000 clones, roughly 70% of them singletons. The sample here was PBMCs, taken before nivolumab (anti-PD-1) treatment. Source of these receptors: a person between 40 and 85 years old with oral cavity squamous cell carcinoma.

This clone has a single count. This rearrangement joins TRBV9 to TRBJ2-5; 7 nucleotides agree with TRBD2. CDR1 is SGDLS, CDR2 YYNGEE, per germline. This CDR3 has 16 amino acids. V lost 3 bases and J lost 2; bases outside the gene matches: 10. Written as DNA, the CDR3 is TGTGCCAGCAGCGCAATCCCTAGCGGAGCTCAAGAGACCCAGTACTTC. It yields the protein CASSAIPSGAQETQYF.

The chain joins TRBV9 to TRBJ2-3; 7 bases agree with TRBD2. Trimming at V came to 3 bases and at J to 5 bases, leaving 18 bases not matched to a gene. Germline V gene lookup returns CDR1 SGDLS and CDR2 YYNGEE. The CDR3 runs 18 residues. The CDR3 bases are TGTGCCAGCAGCGCCATTATACCGGGGAGGGCCGGGAGAGATACGCAGTATTTT. Translating it yields CASSAIIPGRAGRDTQYF.

This clone appeared a single time. The gene calls are TRBV11-3 and TRBJ2-7, with 8 bases matching TRBD2. The CDR3 loop spans 17 amino acids. Looked up from germline, CDR1 is SGHNT and CDR2 is YENEEA. V was clipped by 2 bases and J by 7 bases; unmatched bases: 16. The CDR3 coding sequence is TGTGCCAGCAGCTTACCCCTATACAAGCGGGGCGGGAGGGAGCAGTACTTC. This sequence encodes CASSLPLYKRGGREQYF.

The chain combines TRBV19 with TRBJ1-5; the match to TRBD1 covers 10 bases. CDR3 length: 16 residues. After removal of 5 bases from V and 9 bases from J, the junction contained 13 bases not matched to a gene. Germline CDR1 reads LNHDA; CDR2 reads SQIVND (reference sequence). The CDR3 nucleotides are TGTGCCAGTAGTCCCTTCTCGACAGGGGGCGGTTCGCCCCAGCATTTT. This encodes CASSPFSTGGGSPQHF.

The V gene is TRBV28, the J gene TRBJ1-5; D remains ambiguous. Germline V CDR1 and CDR2: MDHEN, SYDVKM. Trimming stripped 2 bases from V and 6 bases from J, with 14 bases between. CDR3 size: 15 residues. The CDR3 DNA follows: TGTGCCAGCAGTTTACAGAGCGGGGTCGGTCAGCCCCAGCATTTT. Translating gives CASSLQSGVGQPQHF.

The rearrangement links TRBV5-1 to TRBJ2-1; 14 positions match TRBD2. J was trimmed by 1 base and V by 3 bases; bases with no gene match: 9. Germline assignment: CDR1 SGHRS and CDR2 YFSETQ. The CDR3 runs to 19 residues. CDR3 sequence (DNA): TGCGCCAGCAGCTACACCGGGACTAGCGGGAGAAGGTCCTACAATGAGCAGTTCTTC. This gives the protein CASSYTGTSGRRSYNEQFF.

This chain links TRBV10-2 with TRBJ1-5; no clear D gene. The germline V gene has CDR1 WSHSY and CDR2 SAAADI. The CDR3 covers 16 residues. Trimming removed 3 bases at V and 0 bases at J, with 12 bases between. CDR3: CASSDGGSDSNQPQHF. CDR3 sequence (DNA): TGCGCCAGCAGTGATGGTGGGTCGGATAGCAATCAGCCCCAGCATTTT.

V usage is TRBV6-1 and J usage is TRBJ1-5; D gene ambiguous. V was clipped by 2 bases and J by 9 bases, with 8 bases between them. Germline V gene sequence: CDR1 MNHNS, CDR2 SASEGT. The CDR3 extends over 12 amino acids. The CDR3 coding sequence is TGTGCCAGCAGTGAATTCCTAGGGCCCCAGCATTTT. Translated: CASSEFLGPQHF.

The chain combines TRBV19 with TRBJ2-3, with 7 positions matching TRBD2. With V trimmed by 5 bases and J by 1 base, 6 bases remained unmatched. Germline V lookup: CDR1 LNHDA, CDR2 SQIVND (reference sequence). The CDR3 runs 15 residues. CDR3 sequence reads: CASSLLSGGTDTQYF. CDR3 DNA sequence: TGTGCCAGTAGTTTGTTAAGCGGGGGCACAGATACGCAGTATTTT.

The chain has TRBV10-3 and TRBJ2-3; 10 bases line up with TRBD2. This CDR3 region has 15 residues. From germline, CDR1 is ENHRY and CDR2 SYGVKD. Unmatched junction bases numbered 2, after V lost 2 bases and J lost 3 bases. In nucleotides, the CDR3 is TGTGCCATCAGTGAGGCTAGCGGGAGAACAGATACGCAGTATTTT. It encodes CAISEASGRTDTQYF.

This chain joins TRBV6-5 and TRBJ2-5; 11 positions agree with TRBD2. Germline CDR1 and CDR2: MNHEY and SVGAGI. V was clipped by 4 bases and J by 3 bases; unmatched bases: 7. This CDR3 is 16 amino acids long. The CDR3 DNA reads as TGTGCCAGCAGTTCTTACAATAGCGGGAGGGAAGAGACCCAGTACTTC. Protein: CASSSYNSGREETQYF.

The chain recombines TRBV7-2 with TRBJ2-7; D call uncertain. This CDR3 is 12 amino acids long. The V and J ends lost 5 bases and 0 bases respectively, with 5 bases between them. Germline assignment: CDR1 SGHTA and CDR2 FQGNSA. The CDR3 protein is CASSPNSYEQYF. The CDR3 nucleotides read TGTGCCAGCAGCCCCAACTCCTACGAGCAGTACTTC.

The V and J genes are TRBV5-4 and TRBJ2-5; TRBD2 aligns across 7 bases. Germline V CDR1 and CDR2: SGHNT, YYREEE (reference sequence). This CDR3 has 15 residues. The V and J ends lost 2 bases and 2 bases, in that order; junction bases with no gene match: 6. The CDR3 DNA is TGTGCCAGCAGCTTCCTGCAGCGGGGACAAGAGACCCAGTACTTC. Translated: CASSFLQRGQETQYF.

This chain uses TRBV2 with TRBJ2-7; 7 nucleotides align to TRBD2. The CDR3 is made up of 14 amino acids. V dropped 6 bases and J dropped 6; count of bases not matched to a gene: 11. CDR1 and CDR2 (germline): SNHLY, FYNNEI. The CDR3 region is CASRRTSSILEQYF. The CDR3 DNA follows: TGTGCCAGCAGGCGGACTAGTTCGATCCTCGAGCAGTACTTC.

Here the CDR3 DNA reads TGTGCCAGCAGCCCAACCGCGGTATCCAAAAACATTCAGTACTTC. Protein: CASSPTAVSKNIQYF. The chain couples TRBV11-2 to TRBJ2-4; D unresolved. The CDR3 covers 15 residues. Germline V CDR1 and CDR2: SGHAT, FQNNGV. V was pared by 5 bases and J by 2 bases, with 13 bases between.